Below are 16 T cell receptor beta chains sequenced from a single sample in a study of OX40 agonist ivuxolimab in advanced cancers. Sequencing was performed with immunoSEQ multiplex PCR; in TCRdb, only in-frame clones are kept and a portion is missing. The sample has roughly 86,000 clones, 90% seen once. The specimen comprised CD4+ or CD8+ T cells sorted from blood, sampled in a trial of the OX40 agonist ivuxolimab. The receptors stem from an adult with an advanced solid tumor such as melanoma, head and neck, liver or kidney cancer.

The CDR3 spells CASSLKGRDQETQYF. CDR3 sequence (DNA): TGTGCCAGCAGTTTAAAAGGTAGGGACCAAGAGACCCAGTACTTC. The chain employs TRBV6-8 and TRBJ2-5; the D is unclear. The germline CDR1 and CDR2 sequences are MNHGY and SAAAGT. The CDR3 is 15 amino acids. Trimming pared 4 bases from V and 0 bases from J, leaving 12 bases between.

The V and J genes are TRBV18 and TRBJ2-2; D is ambiguous. The V and J ends lost 0 bases and 7 bases respectively, with 3 bases between them. Per germline, CDR1 KGHSH and CDR2 LQKENI. The CDR3 is made up of 12 amino acids. The CDR3 DNA reads as TGTGCCAGCTCACCACCCTTCGGGGAGCTGTTTTTT. This gives the protein CASSPPFGELFF. The full variable domain, completed using reference TRBV18 and TRBJ2-2, is NAGVMQNPRHLVRRRGQEARLRCSPMKGHSHVYWYRQLPEEGLKFMVYLQKENIIDESGMPKERFSAEFPKEGPSILRIQQVVRGDSAAYFCASSPPFGELFFGEGSRLTVL.

The V gene is TRBV7-2, the J gene TRBJ2-5; D unresolved. This CDR3 comprises 13 residues. Trimming removed 5 bases from V and 4 bases from J, with 11 bases in between. From germline, CDR1 is SGHTA and CDR2 FQGNSA. CDR3 sequence (DNA): TGTGCCAGCAGCCCCGGGCAAGCAGAGACCCAGTACTTC. It is translated as CASSPGQAETQYF. Combining the CDR3 with reference TRBV7-2 and TRBJ2-5 gives the whole variable domain GAGVSQSPSNKVTEKGKDVELRCDPISGHTALYWYRQSLGQGLEFLIYFQGNSAPDKSGLPSDRFSAERTGGSVSTLTIQRTQQEDSAVYLCASSPGQAETQYFGPGTRLLVL.

V and J are TRBV28 and TRBJ2-1; 7 bases align to TRBD1. The germline V gene encodes CDR1 MDHEN and CDR2 SYDVKM. The CDR3 has 15 amino acids. J gave up 4 bases and V 6 bases, and 9 bases lay outside the gene matches. CDR3 in amino acids: CASRPRGPVYNEQFF. The CDR3 nucleotides read TGTGCCAGCAGACCAAGGGGGCCGGTTTACAATGAGCAGTTCTTC.

The V and J genes are TRBV18 and TRBJ2-7; tentatively, D is TRBD2 (5 bases). Between the trimmed V and J ends, which lost 3 bases and 0 bases, there was a span of 6 bases. The germline CDR1 and CDR2 sequences are KGHSH and LQKENI. The CDR3 totals 13 residues. CDR3 amino acids: CASSPGISYEQYF. The CDR3 coding sequence is TGTGCCAGCTCACCCGGGATCTCCTACGAGCAGTACTTC.

V usage is TRBV5-4 and J usage is TRBJ2-2, with 7 bases matching TRBD1. V lost 4 bases, J lost 4 bases, and 4 bases stayed unmatched. CDR1 is SGHNT and CDR2 is YYREEE in the germline V gene (reference sequence). The CDR3 length is 14 residues. The CDR3: CASSRDSLTGELFF. In DNA, the CDR3 is TGTGCCAGCAGCCGGGACAGCCTCACCGGGGAGCTGTTTTTT. The complete variable domain, with remaining parts taken from reference TRBV5-4 and TRBJ2-2, reads ETGVTQSPTHLIKTRGQQVTLRCSSQSGHNTVSWYQQALGQGPQFIFQYYREEENGRGNFPPRFSGLQFPNYSSELNVNALELDDSALYLCASSRDSLTGELFFGEGSRLTVL.

The chain has TRBV7-9 and TRBJ2-7, with D tentatively TRBD1 (6 bases). CDR1 SEHNR and CDR2 FQNEAQ come from the germline V gene (reference sequence). The V and J ends lost 7 bases and 3 bases respectively, with 13 bases between them. There are 13 residues in the CDR3. Here the CDR3 DNA reads TGTGCCAGCACCCCGGACAGAGGCTACGAGCAGTACTTC. Translating it yields CASTPDRGYEQYF. The variable domain in full, with the rest retrieved from reference TRBV7-9 and TRBJ2-7, is DTGVSQNPRHKITKRGQNVTFRCDPISEHNRLYWYRQTLGQGPEFLTYFQNEAQLEKSRLLSDRFSAERPKGSFSTLEIQRTEQGDSAMYLCASTPDRGYEQYFGPGTRLTVT.

Turning to this clone: Additional DNA sequences in this sample encode the identical CDR3. The rearrangement uses TRBV28 and TRBJ1-5, with D unclear. The CDR3 is 12 amino acids. Trimming took off 3 bases at V and 9 bases at J, with 9 bases between the two ends. Germline-derived CDR1 and CDR2 are MDHEN and SYDVKM. DNA of the CDR3: TGTGCCAGCAGTTTTCCCTCGGCGCCCCAGCATTTT. It specifies CASSFPSAPQHF.

The chain employs TRBV5-1 and TRBJ2-1; 13 nucleotides line up with TRBD2. The CDR3 is made up of 17 amino acids. Trimming cost V 0 bases and J 3 bases; bases outside gene matches: 3. Germline CDR1 and CDR2: SGHRS and YFSETQ. The DNA of the CDR3 is TGCGCCAGCAGCTTGGGACTAGCGGGAGGCTACTACAATGAGCAGTTCTTC. It encodes CASSLGLAGGYYNEQFF.

This chain joins TRBV9 and TRBJ1-3, with D possibly being TRBD1 (5 bases). CDR3 size: 13 residues. V gave up 6 bases and J gave up 3 bases, with 10 bases separating them. Per the germline V gene, CDR1 is SGDLS and CDR2 is YYNGEE. CDR3 protein: CASTRDDGNTIYF. The CDR3 region has the DNA TGTGCCAGCACCCGGGACGATGGAAACACCATATATTTT.

The V gene is TRBV5-6, the J gene TRBJ2-7; 12 positions match TRBD2. After removal of 1 base from V and 6 bases from J, the junction contained 8 bases not matched to a gene. Per germline, CDR1 SGHDT and CDR2 YYEEEE. The CDR3 runs 16 residues. The CDR3 is CASSLLGLAGTGEQYF. DNA of the CDR3: TGTGCCAGCAGCTTGTTAGGACTAGCGGGAACAGGCGAGCAGTACTTC.

The V and J genes are TRBV5-1 and TRBJ2-7, with D hard to call. The V end lost 4 bases, the J end lost 3 bases, and 20 bases lay between the germline ends. The CDR3 totals 16 residues. The germline CDR1 and CDR2 sequences are SGHRS and YFSETQ. CDR3 in amino acids: CASSPSTPVHIYEQYF. CDR3 nucleotide sequence: TGCGCCAGCAGCCCCTCGACCCCAGTGCACATCTACGAGCAGTACTTC.

This clone was detected only a few times. This chain uses TRBV7-8 with TRBJ1-5, with 7 bases lining up with TRBD1. The germline V gene has CDR1 SGHVS and CDR2 FQNEAQ. V shed 5 bases, J shed 2 bases, and the junction held 0 bases outside the gene matches. The CDR3 spans 13 residues. CDR3 bases: TGTGCCAGCAGCGGGACAGGCAATCAGCCCCAGCATTTT. As protein: CASSGTGNQPQHF. Based on the CDR3 plus reference TRBV7-8 and TRBJ1-5, the full variable domain is GAGVSQSPRYKVAKRGQDVALRCDPISGHVSLFWYQQALGQGPEFLTYFQNEAQLDKSGLPSDRFFAERPEGSVSTLKIQRTQQEDSAVYLCASSGTGNQPQHFGDGTRLSIL.

This chain uses TRBV2 with TRBJ2-1; 10 bases map to TRBD2. Germline V CDR1 and CDR2: SNHLY, FYNNEI. This CDR3 is built from 14 residues. V trimming: 11 bases; J trimming: 3 bases; junction bases outside the gene matches: 7. CDR3 residues: CAGRLAGFYNEQFF. The CDR3 nucleotides are TGTGCCGGGAGACTAGCGGGCTTCTACAATGAGCAGTTCTTC.

This chain connects TRBV5-1 to TRBJ1-2; perhaps TRBD1 as D (5 bases). The CDR3 sequence is 14 residues long. From germline, CDR1 is SGHRS and CDR2 YFSETQ. Trimming removed 4 bases at V and 4 bases at J, with 14 bases between. The CDR3 DNA is TGCGCCAGCAGCCCCGGGACGAACGGCTATGGCTACACCTTC. It encodes CASSPGTNGYGYTF.

This clone was observed a few times. V and J are TRBV9 and TRBJ2-1; D is ambiguous. The germline gives CDR1 SGDLS, CDR2 YYNGEE. Trimming took 2 bases from V and 6 from J, leaving 15 bases between them. The CDR3 runs 15 residues. The chain's CDR3 is CASSVFSRTPNEQFF. In nucleotides, the CDR3 is TGTGCCAGCAGCGTTTTTTCTAGAACCCCCAATGAGCAGTTCTTC. The complete variable domain, with remaining parts taken from reference TRBV9 and TRBJ2-1, reads DSGVTQTPKHLITATGQRVTLRCSPRSGDLSVYWYQQSLDQGLQFLIQYYNGEERAKGNILERFSAQQFPDLHSELNLSSLELGDSALYFCASSVFSRTPNEQFFGPGTRLTVL.